This T cell receptor beta chain was documented in a study of blood T cell repertoires in COVID-19. On the study more broadly: The United States, Italy and Spain provided the acute and convalescent COVID-19 samples. Nucleic acid was either cDNA or gDNA, and it came from T cells, B-cell-depleted T cells, or PBMCs.

Authors' data handling: Reference gene primer amplification yielded estimated nucleated cell counts. TCRdb keeps only in-frame clones here, not all; method: immunoSEQ multiplex PCR. That table is the source of V, J and clone size, and D and trimming were worked out from the DNA. The table shows 100,000 or so clones, with roughly 90% occurring only once. CDR1 and CDR2 from the germline V gene are SGHKS and YYEKEE (reference sequence). V gave up 6 bases and J gave up 3 bases, with 15 bases separating them. There are 14 residues in the CDR3. The chain joins TRBV5-5 to TRBJ2-5; D unclear. Sequencing was done on a sample of peripheral blood. The receptor comes from a man aged 50-59 years with active COVID-19. CDR3 bases: TGTGCCAGCACCCCGAACCCGAGCGAAGAGACCCAGTACTTC. As protein: CASTPNPSEETQYF. Based on the CDR3 plus reference TRBV5-5 and TRBJ2-5, the full variable domain is DAGVTQSPTHLIKTRGQQVTLRCSPISGHKSVSWYQQVLGQGPQFIFQYYEKEERGRGNFPDRFSARQFPNYSSELNVNALLLGDSALYLCASTPNPSEETQYFGPGTRLLVL.